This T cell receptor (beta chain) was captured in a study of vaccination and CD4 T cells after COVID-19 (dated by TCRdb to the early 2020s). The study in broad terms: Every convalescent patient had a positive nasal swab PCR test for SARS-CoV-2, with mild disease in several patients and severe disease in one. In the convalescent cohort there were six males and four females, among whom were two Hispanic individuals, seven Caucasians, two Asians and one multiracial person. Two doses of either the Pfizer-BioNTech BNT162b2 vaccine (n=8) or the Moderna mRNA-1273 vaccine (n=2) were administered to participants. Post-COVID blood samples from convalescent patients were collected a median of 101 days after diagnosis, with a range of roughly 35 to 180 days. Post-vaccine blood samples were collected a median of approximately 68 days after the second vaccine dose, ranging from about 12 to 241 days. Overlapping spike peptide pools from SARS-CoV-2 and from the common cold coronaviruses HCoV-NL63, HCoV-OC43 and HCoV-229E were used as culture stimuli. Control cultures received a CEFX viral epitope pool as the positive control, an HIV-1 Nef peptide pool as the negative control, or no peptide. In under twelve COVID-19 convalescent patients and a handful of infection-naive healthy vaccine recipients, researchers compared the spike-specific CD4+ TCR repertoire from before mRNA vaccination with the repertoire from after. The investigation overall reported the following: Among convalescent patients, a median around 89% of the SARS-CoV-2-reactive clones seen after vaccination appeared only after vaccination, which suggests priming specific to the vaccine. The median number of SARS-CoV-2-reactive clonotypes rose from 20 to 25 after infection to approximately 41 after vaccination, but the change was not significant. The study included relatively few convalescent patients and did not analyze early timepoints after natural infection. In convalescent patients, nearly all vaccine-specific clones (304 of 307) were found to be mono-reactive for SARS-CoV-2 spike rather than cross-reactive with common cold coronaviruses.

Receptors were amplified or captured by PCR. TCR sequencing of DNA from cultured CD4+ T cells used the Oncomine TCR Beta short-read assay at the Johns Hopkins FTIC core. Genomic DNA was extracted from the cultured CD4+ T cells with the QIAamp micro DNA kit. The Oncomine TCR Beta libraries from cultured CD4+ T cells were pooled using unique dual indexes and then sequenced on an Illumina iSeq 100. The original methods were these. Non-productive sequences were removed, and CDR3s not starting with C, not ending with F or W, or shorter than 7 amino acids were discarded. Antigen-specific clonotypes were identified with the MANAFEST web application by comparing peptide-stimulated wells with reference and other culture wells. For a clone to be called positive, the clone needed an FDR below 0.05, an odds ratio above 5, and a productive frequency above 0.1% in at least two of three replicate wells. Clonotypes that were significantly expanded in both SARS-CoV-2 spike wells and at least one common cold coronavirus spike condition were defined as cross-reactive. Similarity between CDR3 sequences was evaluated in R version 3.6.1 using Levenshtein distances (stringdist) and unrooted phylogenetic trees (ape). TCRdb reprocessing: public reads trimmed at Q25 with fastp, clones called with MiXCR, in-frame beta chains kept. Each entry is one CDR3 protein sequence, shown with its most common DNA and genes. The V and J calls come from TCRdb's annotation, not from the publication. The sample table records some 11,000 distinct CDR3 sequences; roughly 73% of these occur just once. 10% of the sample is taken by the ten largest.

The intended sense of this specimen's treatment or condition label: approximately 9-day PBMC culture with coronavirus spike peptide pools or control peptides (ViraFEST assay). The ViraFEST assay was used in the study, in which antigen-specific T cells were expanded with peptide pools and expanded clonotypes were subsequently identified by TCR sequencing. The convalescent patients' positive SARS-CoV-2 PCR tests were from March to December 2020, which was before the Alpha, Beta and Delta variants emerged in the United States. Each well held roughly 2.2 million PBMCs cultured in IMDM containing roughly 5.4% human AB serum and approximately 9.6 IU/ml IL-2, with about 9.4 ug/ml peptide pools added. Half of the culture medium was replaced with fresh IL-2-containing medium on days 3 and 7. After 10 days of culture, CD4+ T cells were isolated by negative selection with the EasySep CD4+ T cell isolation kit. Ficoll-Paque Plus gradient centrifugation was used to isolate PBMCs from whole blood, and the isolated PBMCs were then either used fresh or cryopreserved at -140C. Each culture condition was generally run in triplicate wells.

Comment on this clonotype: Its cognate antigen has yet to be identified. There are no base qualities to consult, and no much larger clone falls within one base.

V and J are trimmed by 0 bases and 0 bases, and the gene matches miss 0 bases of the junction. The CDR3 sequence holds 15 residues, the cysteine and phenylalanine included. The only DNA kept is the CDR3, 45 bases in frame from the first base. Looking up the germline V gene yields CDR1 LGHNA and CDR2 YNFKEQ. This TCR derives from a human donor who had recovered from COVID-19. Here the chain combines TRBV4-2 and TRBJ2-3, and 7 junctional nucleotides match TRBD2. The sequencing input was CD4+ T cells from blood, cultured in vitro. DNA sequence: TGTGCCAGCAGCCAAGAAGCGGGAAGCACAGATACGCAGTATTTT. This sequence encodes CASSQEAGSTDTQYF.